Below are 10 T cell receptor beta chains sequenced from a single sample in a study of regulatory T cells in long-lasting Graves disease. Sequencing libraries for TCR beta were prepared with iRepertoire HTBI primers and Arm-PCR of CDR3 regions. TCRdb used MiXCR to reprocess the multiplex PCR reads, holding one entry per CDR3 protein. The sample yields under 800,000 distinct CDR3 sequences, 15% to 20% seen once. The sample's time point: newly diagnosed GD, antithyroid drugs for less than 3 months. Researchers made the TCR library from RNA that was extracted from PBMCs. This sample was shared with a second study, whose subject was T cells in Graves' hyperthyroidism and ophthalmopathy.

Sequencing used peripheral blood mononuclear cells (PBMCs), obtained at new diagnosis, from a patient treated with antithyroid drugs. Source of these receptors: a woman in her 30s with Graves disease.

This clonotype was picked up many times. The chain carries TRBV29-1 and TRBJ2-3; 7 nucleotides agree with TRBD2. Trimming removed 6 bases from V and 1 base from J; junction bases left unmatched: 10. Looked up from germline, CDR1 is SQVTM and CDR2 is ANQGSEA. The CDR3 spans 15 residues. The CDR3 sequence is CSVQSYTSGTDTQYF. For the CDR3, the DNA is TGCAGCGTCCAAAGTTATACTAGCGGCACAGATACGCAGTATTTT.

This clonotype has a handful of counts. The chain recombines TRBV15 with TRBJ2-5, with 8 bases that match TRBD2. The CDR3 runs to 13 residues. The V and J ends lost 3 bases and 6 bases, in that order; junction bases with no gene match: 3. Germline loops: CDR1 LNHNV, CDR2 YYDKDF (reference sequence). CDR3 loop: CATSSGRGKTQYF. The CDR3 DNA reads as TGTGCCACCAGCAGCGGGAGGGGGAAGACCCAGTACTTC.

This clonotype was seen ten or more times. The chain combines TRBV7-9 with TRBJ2-3; 9 bases line up with TRBD2. Germline CDR1 reads SEHNR; CDR2 reads FQNEAQ (reference sequence). V gave up 6 bases and J gave up 2 bases; unmatched junction bases: 12. This CDR3 comprises 17 residues. The CDR3 spells CASRRGGPSGDTDTQYF. The CDR3 DNA is TGTGCCAGCAGACGAGGAGGGCCTAGCGGGGACACAGATACGCAGTATTTT.

This clonotype was seen many times. The rearrangement links TRBV7-3 to TRBJ1-1; D possibly corresponds to TRBD1 (5 bases). The germline CDR1 and CDR2 sequences are SGHTA and FQGTGA. V shed 5 bases and J shed 3 bases, with 10 bases lying between them. The CDR3 has 13 amino acids. As DNA, the CDR3 is TGTGCCAGCAGCACTCAGGGTGACACTGAAGCTTTCTTT. Amino acids: CASSTQGDTEAFF.

Many counts were recorded for this clonotype. The chain carries TRBV30 and TRBJ1-5, with 8 bases fitting TRBD1. The germline CDR1 and CDR2 sequences are GTSNPN and SVGIG (reference sequence). Losses at the gene ends were 1 base for V and 6 bases for J; bases not matched to a gene: 5. The CDR3 spans 14 residues. In DNA form, the CDR3 reads TGTGCCTGGAGTGAGACAGGGGCTGCTCAGCCCCAGCATTTT. Translation: CAWSETGAAQPQHF.

The chain has TRBV24-1 and TRBJ2-5; no definite D call. The V and J ends lost 5 bases and 5 bases respectively, with 11 bases between them. From germline, CDR1 is KGHDR and CDR2 SFDVKD. This CDR3 comprises 13 residues. The CDR3 protein is CATSVYGIETQYF. CDR3 nucleotide sequence: TGTGCCACCAGTGTTTATGGCATCGAGACCCAGTACTTC.

This clonotype was seen more than once but under ten times. V and J are TRBV28 and TRBJ2-7; 8 bases are a match to TRBD2. Germline V gives CDR1 MDHEN, CDR2 SYDVKM. The trim removed 5 bases at V and 1 base at J, leaving 10 bases unmatched. The CDR3 extends over 16 amino acids. CDR3 in DNA: TGTGCCAGCAGTACCACCGGACTAGCCCGATCCTACGAGCAGTACTTC. Protein: CASSTTGLARSYEQYF. Drawing the rest from reference TRBV28 and TRBJ2-7, the complete variable domain is DVKVTQSSRYLVKRTGEKVFLECVQDMDHENMFWYRQDPGLGLRLIYFSYDVKMKEKGDIPEGYSVSREKKERFSLILESASTNQTSMYLCASSTTGLARSYEQYFGPGTRLTVT.

This sequence joins TRBV7-9 and TRBJ1-2; TRBD1 might be the D (5 bases). V was shortened by 1 base and J by 7 bases, with 13 bases between the two germline ends. CDR3 length: 14 residues. Looked up from germline, CDR1 is SEHNR and CDR2 is FQNEAQ (reference sequence). This CDR3 is CASSLDFSQGGYTF. Here the CDR3 DNA reads TGTGCCAGCAGCTTAGATTTCTCCCAGGGTGGCTACACCTTC.

This clonotype appeared many times. The chain links TRBV7-2 to TRBJ2-7, with 10 bases that match TRBD1. V dropped 2 bases and J dropped 6; count of bases not matched to a gene: 7. CDR1 is SGHTA and CDR2 is FQGNSA in the germline V gene. The CDR3 consists of 15 residues. The CDR3 coding sequence is TGTGCCAGCAGCTTAACGCGGGACAGGGGCCTCGAGCAGTACTTC. Translated, it gives CASSLTRDRGLEQYF.

Many counts were recorded for this clonotype. For the CDR3, the DNA is TGTGCCAGCAGTGAAACAACAGGTATTACCGACGAGCAGTACTTC. Its translation: CASSETTGITDEQYF. The gene calls are TRBV25-1 and TRBJ2-7; TRBD1 is a possible D gene (5 bases). V gave up 2 bases and J gave up 5 bases, with 16 bases separating them. This CDR3 contains 15 residues. The V gene's germline CDR1 is MGHDK and CDR2 SYGVNS.